What follows are 19 T cell receptor beta chains derived from one specimen sequenced in a study of OX40 agonist ivuxolimab in advanced cancers. Profiling relied on immunoSEQ multiplex PCR, and the TCRdb table lists in-frame clones only, not all of them. This table holds about 62,000 clones, about 92% found once. The sequences come from CD4+ or CD8+ T cells sorted from blood, collected in a trial of the OX40 agonist ivuxolimab. The source of these receptors is an adult with an advanced solid tumor such as melanoma, head and neck, liver or kidney cancer.

This clone has a single count. The rearrangement uses TRBV2 and TRBJ1-1; no firm D call. V lost 10 bases to trimming and J lost 10 bases, with 19 bases between them. Germline CDR1 SNHLY, CDR2 FYNNEI. The CDR3 has 12 residues. The CDR3: CAILSPSGPAFF. For the CDR3, the DNA is TGTGCCATCCTATCCCCCTCAGGACCAGCTTTCTTT.

V usage is TRBV6-5 and J usage is TRBJ1-1; possibly TRBD1 for D (5 bases). The length of the CDR3 is 14 residues. Germline CDR1 reads MNHEY; CDR2 reads SVGAGI. Trimming shortened V by 4 bases and J by 6 bases, and 15 bases separated the two germline ends. The CDR3 is CASSSRGERAEAFF. CDR3 bases: TGTGCCAGCAGTTCAAGGGGAGAAAGGGCTGAAGCTTTCTTT.

The gene calls are TRBV2 and TRBJ2-7; D gene uncertain. V was cut by 5 bases and J by 1 base, with 12 bases left in between. CDR1 and CDR2 from the germline V gene are SNHLY and FYNNEI. There are 14 residues in the CDR3. DNA of the CDR3: TGTGCCAGCAGTTGGAAGGGATCTTCCTACGAGCAGTACTTC. Protein sequence: CASSWKGSSYEQYF. The variable domain in full, completed from reference TRBV2 and TRBJ2-7, reads EPEVTQTPSHQVTQMGQEVILRCVPISNHLYFYWYRQILGQKVEFLVSFYNNEISEKSEIFDDQFSVERPDGSNFTLKIRSTKLEDSAMYFCASSWKGSSYEQYFGPGTRLTVT.

The chain uses TRBV9 and TRBJ2-2; D is undetermined. The CDR3 is 15 amino acids. The germline V and J ends were trimmed by 4 bases and 0 bases, with 10 bases remaining between them. From germline, CDR1 is SGDLS and CDR2 YYNGEE. The CDR3 loop is CASSQVGTNTGELFF. CDR3 coding DNA: TGTGCCAGCAGCCAAGTGGGGACGAACACCGGGGAGCTGTTTTTT.

Turning to this clone: One end of the junction fails to match germline, which may point to a read error. V is TRBV7-7 and J is TRBJ2-5; 10 nucleotides line up with TRBD1. The germline CDR1 and CDR2 sequences are SSHAT and FNYEAQ (reference sequence). There are 14 residues in the CDR3. CDR3 loop: CASSRTGGQETQYF. The DNA of the CDR3 is TGTGCTAGCAGCCGGACAGGGGGCCAAGAGACCCAGTACTTC. The entire variable domain, with the rest obtained from reference TRBV7-7 and TRBJ2-5, is as follows: GAGVSQSPRYKVTKRGQDVTLRCDPISSHATLYWYQQALGQGPEFLTYFNYEAQPDKSGLPSDRFSAERPEGSISTLTIQRTEQRDSAMYRCASSRTGGQETQYFGPGTRLLVL.

A single count supports this clone. The V and J genes are TRBV7-2 and TRBJ1-2; no reliable D call. CDR1 and CDR2 (germline): SGHTA, FQGNSA. The CDR3 is 13 amino acids. V lost 1 base to trimming and J lost 7 bases, with 10 bases between them. CDR3 in DNA: TGTGCCAGCAGCTTAGAGGGAGGTCTTGGCTACACCTTC. This sequence encodes CASSLEGGLGYTF.

The rearrangement links TRBV6-5 to TRBJ1-2; D is perhaps TRBD1 (6 bases). The CDR3 consists of 15 residues. Germline V gives CDR1 MNHEY, CDR2 SVGAGI. Trimming shortened V by 2 bases and J by 2 bases, and 12 bases separated the two germline ends. The CDR3 DNA reads as TGTGCCAGCAGTTACGGGGCAGGGGCAAACTATGGCTACACCTTC. This gives the protein CASSYGAGANYGYTF.

The CDR3 region is CASSLRYAGYTF. CDR3 bases: TGTGCCAGCAGCCTGCGGTACGCGGGCTACACCTTC. The chain has TRBV13 and TRBJ1-2, with D hard to call. V dropped 5 bases and J dropped 8 bases, with 12 bases sitting between them. The germline CDR1 and CDR2 sequences are PRHDT and FYEKMQ (reference sequence). This CDR3 has 12 amino acids.

The rearrangement uses TRBV18 and TRBJ1-6; D possibly corresponds to TRBD1 (6 bases). Between the trimmed V and J ends, which lost 5 bases and 8 bases, there was a span of 13 bases. The CDR3 covers 14 residues. Germline loops: CDR1 KGHSH, CDR2 LQKENI. DNA for the CDR3: TGTGCCAGCTCAGGTGGACAGAATTATTCACCCCTCCACTTT. Protein product: CASSGGQNYSPLHF.

The rearrangement joins TRBV9 to TRBJ1-1; D gene unclear. The CDR3 length is 13 residues. V was trimmed by 0 bases and J by 6 bases, leaving 9 bases between them. Germline values: CDR1 SGDLS, CDR2 YYNGEE. The CDR3 is CASSVVGEAEAFF. In DNA, the CDR3 is TGTGCCAGCAGCGTAGTTGGGGAAGCTGAAGCTTTCTTT.

The chain has TRBV6-4 and TRBJ2-7; D unclear. Trimming took 1 base from V and 0 from J, leaving 1 base between them. From germline, CDR1 is MRHNA and CDR2 SNTAGT. The CDR3 is 12 residues long. DNA of the CDR3: TGTGCCAGCAGTGACTACTCCTACGAGCAGTACTTC. It specifies CASSDYSYEQYF.

This clone was observed a few times. The V and J genes are TRBV6-5 and TRBJ1-1; TRBD1 matches 9 bases. CDR3 length: 15 amino acids. The germline CDR1 and CDR2 sequences are MNHEY and SVGAGI. J lost 5 bases, V lost 4 bases, and 8 bases had no gene match. CDR3 loop: CASSLTRDRVTEAFF. CDR3 in DNA: TGTGCCAGCAGTTTGACCCGGGACAGGGTTACTGAAGCTTTCTTT.

V gene TRBV6-4 combines with J gene TRBJ2-7; 15 nucleotides line up with TRBD2. The V segment lost 3 bases and the J segment 6 bases; nucleotides outside the gene matches: 6. The CDR3 is 16 residues long. Germline V lookup: CDR1 MRHNA, CDR2 SNTAGT. As DNA, the CDR3 is TGTGCCAGCAGTGAGGGACTAGCGGGGGGTTTATGCGAGCAGTACTTC. Its protein product is CASSEGLAGGLCEQYF.

A single count supports this clone. V is TRBV18 and J is TRBJ2-7, with unresolved D. Trimming cost V 6 bases and J 3 bases, with 15 bases left between them. This CDR3 contains 14 residues. CDR1 KGHSH and CDR2 LQKENI come from the germline V gene. The CDR3 sequence is CASSPQPNLYEQYF. As DNA, the CDR3 is TGTGCCAGCTCGCCTCAGCCGAACCTCTACGAGCAGTACTTC.

This chain joins TRBV12-2 and TRBJ1-6; the table gives TRBD1 as D, unverified against the DNA. TRBV12-2 is a documented pseudogene. The CDR3 loop spans 16 amino acids. The CDR3 is CASRSVGVIVGSPLHF. DNA for the CDR3: TGTGCAAGTCGCTCAGTAGGGGTAATCGTCGGCTCACCCCTCCACTTT.

This sequence joins TRBV15 and TRBJ2-7; weak D call: TRBD1 (6 bases). Germline V lookup: CDR1 LNHNV, CDR2 YYDKDF (reference sequence). The CDR3 contains 14 residues. The V gene lost 1 base and the J gene lost 3 bases, with 10 bases spanning the gap. The CDR3 bases are TGTGCCACCAGCAGAGTGGCAGGGGACTACGAGCAGTACTTC. Amino acid sequence: CATSRVAGDYEQYF.

The chain employs TRBV4-1 and TRBJ2-1, with D possibly matching TRBD2 (6 bases). Germline loops: CDR1 MGHRA, CDR2 YSYEKL. The CDR3 is 16 residues long. The ends were cut back, 0 bases at V and 0 bases at J, with 9 bases in the middle. DNA for the CDR3: TGCGCCAGCAGCCAAGAGGCTAGCGTCTCCTACAATGAGCAGTTCTTC. Its protein product is CASSQEASVSYNEQFF.

This clone has just one count. The rearrangement uses TRBV19 and TRBJ2-7, with 7 bases matching TRBD1. CDR1 LNHDA and CDR2 SQIVND come from the germline V gene (reference sequence). The V and J ends lost 3 bases and 7 bases, in that order; junction bases with no gene match: 12. CDR3 length: 15 amino acids. CDR3 protein: CASSIRTGAPFEQYF. Here the CDR3 DNA reads TGTGCCAGTAGTATTCGGACAGGAGCCCCTTTTGAGCAGTACTTC. The whole variable domain, remainder taken from reference TRBV19 and TRBJ2-7, is DGGITQSPKYLFRKEGQNVTLSCEQNLNHDAMYWYRQDPGQGLRLIYYSQIVNDFQKGDIAEGYSVSREKKESFPLTVTSAQKNPTAFYLCASSIRTGAPFEQYFGPGTRLTVT.

In this sample, this clone turned up once. The rearrangement joins TRBV6-5 to TRBJ2-1; D gene uncertain. Germline V gene lookup returns CDR1 MNHEY and CDR2 SVGAGI. The CDR3 extends over 15 amino acids. Trimming cost V 8 bases and J 0 bases, with 14 bases left between them. The CDR3 reads CASRYLGRSYNEQFF. In nucleotides, the CDR3 is TGTGCCAGCCGCTATTTAGGACGCTCCTACAATGAGCAGTTCTTC.